This T cell receptor (beta chain) was recovered during a study of T cell responses to AZD1222 COVID-19 vaccine. Study-wide points: Among vaccine-associated CD4 TCRs, coverage spanned spike, with dominance at 160-218 and 743-854. At baseline, seropositivity was found in only six or seven AZD1222 recipients. There were mostly white British donors and more females than males, and clonal diversity was possibly underestimated. Spike-specific TCR breadth rose after two AZD1222 doses, and depth rose as well.

Using immunoSEQ multiplex PCR, the repertoire was profiled, and TCRdb retains in-frame clones only, with some absent. The sample records nearly 110,000 clones, 75% to 90% being singletons. Concerning this clone: The antigen is undetermined.

V was pared by 5 bases and J by 1 base, with 6 bases of the junction left unmatched. The CDR3 has 15 residues. The germline gives CDR1 SEHNR, CDR2 FQNEAQ (reference sequence). This specimen consisted of peripheral blood, obtained on day 0 of AZD1222 vaccination. The chain carries TRBV7-9 and TRBJ2-7; 9 bases match TRBD1. The sequence was obtained from an adult in good health. The CDR3 nucleotides read TGTGCCAGCAGCCCCAAGGGGACAGGGTCCTACGAGCAGTACTTC. Its translation is CASSPKGTGSYEQYF.